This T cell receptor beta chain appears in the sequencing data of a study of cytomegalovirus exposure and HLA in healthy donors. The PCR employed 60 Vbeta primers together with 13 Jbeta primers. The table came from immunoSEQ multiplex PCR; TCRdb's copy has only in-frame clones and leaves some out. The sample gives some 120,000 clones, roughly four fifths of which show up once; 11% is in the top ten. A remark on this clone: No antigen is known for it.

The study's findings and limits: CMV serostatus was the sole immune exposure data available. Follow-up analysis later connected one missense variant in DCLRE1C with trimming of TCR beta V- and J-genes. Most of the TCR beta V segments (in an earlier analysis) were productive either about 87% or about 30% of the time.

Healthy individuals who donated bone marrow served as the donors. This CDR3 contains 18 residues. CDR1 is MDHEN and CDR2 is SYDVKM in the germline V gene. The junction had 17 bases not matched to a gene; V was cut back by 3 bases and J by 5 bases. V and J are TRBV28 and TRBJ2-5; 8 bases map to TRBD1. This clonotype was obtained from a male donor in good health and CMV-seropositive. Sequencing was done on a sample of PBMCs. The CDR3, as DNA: TGTGCCAGCAGTTTCACCGCCCGCCTGCGCCGGGACAGGGAGACCCAGTACTTC. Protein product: CASSFTARLRRDRETQYF.